The entry below gives a single T cell receptor beta chain sequence along with its context. Since a much larger clone is just one base distant, this may be a read error. TCRdb used MiXCR to reprocess the PCR reads, holding one entry per CDR3 protein. This sample has about half a million distinct CDR3 sequences, with over 20% found just once. This entry is derived from a study of molecular identifiers for immune sequencing clone quantification. The CDR3 runs 13 residues. Germline V gene lookup returns CDR1 LGHNA and CDR2 YSLEER. The ends were cut back, 1 base at V and 8 bases at J, with 11 bases in the middle.

This TCR derives from a human donor in good health. Some libraries in this study had Jurkat cell RNA spiked in. Specimen: naive CD8+ T cells from blood, with Jurkat cell RNA spiked in. Subset defined: FACS-sorted CD8+CD4-CCR7+CD45RA+ naive T cells. The chain couples TRBV4-3 to TRBJ1-1; D ambiguous. The CDR3 spells CASSQVLGSEAFF. As DNA, the CDR3 is TGCGCCAGCAGCCAAGTGCTTGGGTCGGAAGCTTTCTTT.